This T cell receptor (beta chain) was obtained from a study of blood T cell repertoires in COVID-19. Study context: T cells, B-cell-depleted T cells, or PBMCs provided the cDNA or gDNA that served as material.

V shed 5 bases, J shed 6 bases, and the junction held 4 bases outside the gene matches. Germline CDR1 PRHDT, CDR2 FYEKMQ (reference sequence). The CDR3 spans 13 residues. The assay was immunoSEQ multiplex PCR, and TCRdb's table has in-frame clones only and misses some. Here the sample spans about 73,000 clones, roughly 80% being singletons. Sequenced material: peripheral blood. The clonotype originates from a woman in her fifties or sixties with acute or convalescent COVID-19. The V call is TRBV13, the J call TRBJ1-3, with 7 bases fitting TRBD1. CDR3: CASSQDRENTIYF. The CDR3 nucleotides read TGTGCCAGCAGCCAAGACAGGGAAAACACCATATATTTT.